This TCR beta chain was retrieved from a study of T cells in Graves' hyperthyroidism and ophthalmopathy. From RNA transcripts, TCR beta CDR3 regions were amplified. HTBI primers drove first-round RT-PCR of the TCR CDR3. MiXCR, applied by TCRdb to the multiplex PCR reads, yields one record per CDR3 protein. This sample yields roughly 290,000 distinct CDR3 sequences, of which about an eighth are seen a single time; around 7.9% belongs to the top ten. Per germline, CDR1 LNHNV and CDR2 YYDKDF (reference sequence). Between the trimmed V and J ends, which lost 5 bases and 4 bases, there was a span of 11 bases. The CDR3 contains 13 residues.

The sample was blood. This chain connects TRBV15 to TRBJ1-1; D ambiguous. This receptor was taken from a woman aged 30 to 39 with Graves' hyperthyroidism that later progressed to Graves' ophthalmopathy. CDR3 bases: TGTGCCACCAGCCCACGCTTGGGCACTGAAGCTTTCTTT. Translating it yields CATSPRLGTEAFF.